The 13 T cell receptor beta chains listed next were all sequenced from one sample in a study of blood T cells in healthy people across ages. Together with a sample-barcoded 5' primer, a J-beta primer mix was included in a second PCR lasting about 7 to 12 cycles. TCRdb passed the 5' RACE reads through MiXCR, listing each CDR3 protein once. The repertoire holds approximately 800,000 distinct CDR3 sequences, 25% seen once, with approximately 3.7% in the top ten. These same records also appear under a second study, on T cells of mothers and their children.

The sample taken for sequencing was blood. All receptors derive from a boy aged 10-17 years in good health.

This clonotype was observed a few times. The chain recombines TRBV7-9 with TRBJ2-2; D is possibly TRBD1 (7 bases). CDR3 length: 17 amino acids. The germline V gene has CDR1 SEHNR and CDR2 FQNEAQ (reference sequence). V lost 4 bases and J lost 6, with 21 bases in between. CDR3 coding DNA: TGTGCCAGCAGCTCCTGGCCCCGACAGGGAGGCGCCGGGGAGCTGTTTTTT. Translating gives CASSSWPRQGGAGELFF.

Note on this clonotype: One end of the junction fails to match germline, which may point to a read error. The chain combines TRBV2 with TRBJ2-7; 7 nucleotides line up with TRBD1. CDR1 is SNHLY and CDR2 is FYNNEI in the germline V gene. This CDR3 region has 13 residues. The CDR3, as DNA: TGTGCCCCAGGACAGGCGCTCTCCTATGAGCAGTGCTTC. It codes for CAPGQALSYEQCF.

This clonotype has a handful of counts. This CDR3 is CATSEDALDTQYF. The CDR3 DNA follows: TGTGCCACCAGTGAAGATGCCCTAGATACGCAGTATTTT. The chain has TRBV24-1 and TRBJ2-3; D ambiguous. The ends were cut back, 4 bases at V and 5 bases at J, with 9 bases in the middle. Per the germline V gene, CDR1 is KGHDR and CDR2 is SFDVKD. This CDR3 spans 13 amino acids.

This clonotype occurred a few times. The CDR3 is CSVQDESYEQYF. In nucleotides, the CDR3 is TGCAGCGTCCAAGACGAATCCTACGAGCAGTACTTC. The chain is built from TRBV29-1 and TRBJ2-7; D is ambiguous. Germline V gene sequence: CDR1 SQVTM, CDR2 ANQGSEA. The ends were cut back, 6 bases at V and 1 base at J, with 10 bases in the middle. This CDR3 is 12 amino acids long.

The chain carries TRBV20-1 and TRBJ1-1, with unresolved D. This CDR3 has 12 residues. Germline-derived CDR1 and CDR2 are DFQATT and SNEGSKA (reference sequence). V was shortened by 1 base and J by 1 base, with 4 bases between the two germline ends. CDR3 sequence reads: CSARGGNTEAFF. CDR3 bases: TGCAGTGCTAGAGGGGGGAACACTGAAGCTTTCTTT.

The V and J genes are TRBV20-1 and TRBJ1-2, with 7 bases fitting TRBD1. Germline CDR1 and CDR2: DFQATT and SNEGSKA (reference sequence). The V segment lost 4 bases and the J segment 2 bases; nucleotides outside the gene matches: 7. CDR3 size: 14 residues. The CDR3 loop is CSATRDRENYGYTF. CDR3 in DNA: TGCAGTGCTACCAGGGACAGAGAGAACTATGGCTACACCTTC.

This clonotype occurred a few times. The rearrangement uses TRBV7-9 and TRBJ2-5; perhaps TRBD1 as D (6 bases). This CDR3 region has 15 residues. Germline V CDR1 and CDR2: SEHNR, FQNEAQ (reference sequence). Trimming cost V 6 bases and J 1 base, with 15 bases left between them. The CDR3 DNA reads TGTGCCAGCAGTCCACAGGGTGTAGGCCAAGAGACCCAGTACTTC. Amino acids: CASSPQGVGQETQYF.

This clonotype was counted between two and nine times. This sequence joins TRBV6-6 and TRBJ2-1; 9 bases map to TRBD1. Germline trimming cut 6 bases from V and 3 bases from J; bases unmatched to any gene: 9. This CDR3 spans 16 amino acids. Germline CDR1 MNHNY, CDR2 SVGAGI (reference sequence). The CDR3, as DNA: TGTGCCAGCAGCCCCTTGGGACAGGGTGGCTACAATGAGCAGTTCTTC. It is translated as CASSPLGQGGYNEQFF.

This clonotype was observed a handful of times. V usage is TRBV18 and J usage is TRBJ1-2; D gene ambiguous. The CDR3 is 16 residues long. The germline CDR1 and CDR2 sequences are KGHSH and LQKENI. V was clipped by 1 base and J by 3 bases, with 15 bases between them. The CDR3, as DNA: TGTGCCAGCTCACCACTCCAGACCGTCGACCACTATGGCTACACCTTC. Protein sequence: CASSPLQTVDHYGYTF.

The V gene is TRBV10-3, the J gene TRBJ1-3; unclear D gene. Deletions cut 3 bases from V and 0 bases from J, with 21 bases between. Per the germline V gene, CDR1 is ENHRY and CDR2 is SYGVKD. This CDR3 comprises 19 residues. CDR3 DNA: TGTGCCATCAGTGAATCCGAGGGTTTGATACAGTTCTCTGGAAACACCATATATTTT. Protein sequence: CAISESEGLIQFSGNTIYF.

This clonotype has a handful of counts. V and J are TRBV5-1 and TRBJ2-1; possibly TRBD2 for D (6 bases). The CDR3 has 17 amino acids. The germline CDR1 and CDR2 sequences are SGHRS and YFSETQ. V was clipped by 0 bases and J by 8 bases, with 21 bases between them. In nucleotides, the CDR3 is TGCGCCAGCAGCTTGGCCGGTGGGGCTAGCGCGAGGGATGAGCAGTTCTTC. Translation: CASSLAGGASARDEQFF.

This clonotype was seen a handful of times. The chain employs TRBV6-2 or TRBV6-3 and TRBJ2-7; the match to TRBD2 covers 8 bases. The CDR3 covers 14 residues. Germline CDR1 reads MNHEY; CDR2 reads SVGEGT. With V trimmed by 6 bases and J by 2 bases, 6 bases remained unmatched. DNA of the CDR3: TGTGCCAGCAGCCAGCGGGAGCGAGCCTACGAGCAGTACTTC. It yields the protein CASSQRERAYEQYF.

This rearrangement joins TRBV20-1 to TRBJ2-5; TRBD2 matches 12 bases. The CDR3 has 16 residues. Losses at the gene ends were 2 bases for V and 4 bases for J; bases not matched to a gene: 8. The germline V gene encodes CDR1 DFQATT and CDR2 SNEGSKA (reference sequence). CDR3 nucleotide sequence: TGCAGTGCTAGATCGACTAGCGGGGGAATCTCAGAGACCCAGTACTTC. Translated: CSARSTSGGISETQYF.